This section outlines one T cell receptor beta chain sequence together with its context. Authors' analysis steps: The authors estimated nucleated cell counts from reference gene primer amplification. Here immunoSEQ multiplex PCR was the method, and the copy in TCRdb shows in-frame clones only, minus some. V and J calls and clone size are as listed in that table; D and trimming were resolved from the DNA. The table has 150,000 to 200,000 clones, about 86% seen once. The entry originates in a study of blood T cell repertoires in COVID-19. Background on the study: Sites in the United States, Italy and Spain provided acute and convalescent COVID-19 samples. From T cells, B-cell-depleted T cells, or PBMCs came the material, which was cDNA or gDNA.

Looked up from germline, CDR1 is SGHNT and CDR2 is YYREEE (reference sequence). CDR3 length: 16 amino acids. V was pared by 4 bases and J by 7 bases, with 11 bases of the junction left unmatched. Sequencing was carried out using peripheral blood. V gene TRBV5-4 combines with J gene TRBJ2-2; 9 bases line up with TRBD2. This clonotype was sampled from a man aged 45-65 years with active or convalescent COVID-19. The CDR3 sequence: CASSPRGGAIDGELFF. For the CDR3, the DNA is TGTGCCAGCAGCCCCCGCGGGGGGGCCATCGACGGGGAGCTGTTTTTT.